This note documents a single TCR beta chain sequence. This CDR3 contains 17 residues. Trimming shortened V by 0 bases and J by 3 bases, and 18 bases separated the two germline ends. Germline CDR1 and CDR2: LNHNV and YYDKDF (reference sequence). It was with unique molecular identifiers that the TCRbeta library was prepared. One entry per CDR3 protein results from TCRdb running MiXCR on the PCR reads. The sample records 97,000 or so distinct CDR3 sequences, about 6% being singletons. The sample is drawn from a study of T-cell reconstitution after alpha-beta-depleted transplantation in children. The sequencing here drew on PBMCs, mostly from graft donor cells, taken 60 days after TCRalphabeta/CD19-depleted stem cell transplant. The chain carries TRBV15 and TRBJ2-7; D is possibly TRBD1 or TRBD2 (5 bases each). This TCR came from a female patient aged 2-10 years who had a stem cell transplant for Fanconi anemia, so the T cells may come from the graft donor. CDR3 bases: TGTGCCACCAGCAGAGATCGCAGGGACCGACGCCTCTACGAGCAGTACTTC. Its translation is CATSRDRRDRRLYEQYF.